The 19 T cell receptor beta chains given below trace back to one sample, sequenced in a study of blood T cell repertoires in COVID-19. Assay: immunoSEQ multiplex PCR; the TCRdb copy retains only in-frame clones and omits some. The sample carries more than 350,000 clones, 80% to 90% recorded once. Sequenced: PBMCs or T cells enriched from blood (not recorded which). Receptors originate from a man aged 18-30 years who had recovered from COVID-19.

The rearrangement links TRBV7-8 to TRBJ1-2; a possible D gene is TRBD1 (5 bases). Trimming removed 5 bases from V and 3 bases from J, with 16 bases in between. The germline V gene has CDR1 SGHVS and CDR2 FQNEAQ. The CDR3 loop spans 15 amino acids. CDR3 nucleotides: TGTGCCAGCAGCCCGTCGCAGGGTATGGACTATGGCTACACCTTC. It translates to CASSPSQGMDYGYTF.

This clone was observed a few times. The CDR3 DNA sequence: TGTGCCAGCAGTTACCGGGGGACAGGGTATGAAAAACTGTTTTTT. Translation gives CASSYRGTGYEKLFF. This chain uses TRBV6-5 with TRBJ1-4, with 9 nucleotides matching TRBD1. V lost 2 bases and J lost 6; bases outside the gene matches: 4. In germline, CDR1 is MNHEY, CDR2 SVGAGI. This CDR3 is built from 15 residues.

The chain is built from TRBV5-4 and TRBJ2-2; 7 bases line up with TRBD2. This CDR3 region has 15 residues. Germline CDR1 is SGHNT and CDR2 is YYREEE (reference sequence). With V trimmed by 0 bases and J by 6 bases, 5 bases remained unmatched. The CDR3 DNA is TGTGCCAGCAGCTTGGGGGCGGGAGCGCCCGGGGAGCTGTTTTTT. Its translation is CASSLGAGAPGELFF.

V is TRBV9 and J is TRBJ2-5, with 8 bases that match TRBD1. CDR1 is SGDLS, CDR2 YYNGEE, per germline. CDR3 length: 16 amino acids. Trimming cost V 4 bases and J 5 bases; bases outside gene matches: 13. CDR3 sequence reads: CASSSQTGDTGETQYF. CDR3 coding DNA: TGTGCCAGCAGCTCCCAGACAGGGGACACGGGGGAGACCCAGTACTTC.

This clone was picked up one time. This rearrangement joins TRBV5-6 to TRBJ1-1, with TRBD1 as a possible D gene (5 bases). The CDR3 has 13 residues. Germline CDR1 SGHDT, CDR2 YYEEEE. V was pared by 1 base and J by 4 bases, with 8 bases between. The CDR3 nucleotides are TGTGCCAGCAGCTTGTGGGGGGGCACTGAAGCTTTCTTT. Its protein product is CASSLWGGTEAFF.

This clone occurred a few times. The J gene is TRBJ1-1, the V gene TRBV6-5; 7 positions agree with TRBD1. Germline CDR1 MNHEY, CDR2 SVGAGI. Trimming removed 4 bases from V and 4 bases from J; junction bases left unmatched: 6. There are 14 residues in the CDR3. Here the CDR3 DNA reads TGTGCCAGCAGTTTAGGCAGGGGGAGCACTGAAGCTTTCTTT. The encoded protein is CASSLGRGSTEAFF.

The chain couples TRBV24-1 to TRBJ2-7; 7 nucleotides agree with TRBD2. The CDR3 has 12 amino acids. Per the germline V gene, CDR1 is KGHDR and CDR2 is SFDVKD. V lost 5 bases, J lost 6 bases, and 3 bases stayed unmatched. The CDR3 spells CATSGVAGEQYF. The CDR3 DNA is TGTGCCACCAGTGGGGTAGCGGGCGAGCAGTACTTC.

V gene TRBV19 combines with J gene TRBJ2-2; possibly TRBD2 for D (5 bases). From germline, CDR1 is LNHDA and CDR2 SQIVND (reference sequence). This CDR3 comprises 14 residues. With 5 bases removed from V and 3 bases from J, the gap between germline ends came to 10 bases. Here the CDR3 DNA reads TGTGCCAGTAGTCCTGAGGGATACACCGGGGAGCTGTTTTTT. Encoded protein: CASSPEGYTGELFF.

The chain couples TRBV18 to TRBJ1-3, with D maybe TRBD1 (6 bases). The CDR3 has 14 residues. The germline V gene has CDR1 KGHSH and CDR2 LQKENI. The V end was cut by 2 bases, the J end by 3 bases, with 8 bases between. The CDR3 region has the DNA TGTGCCAGCTCACCAGGGGGCCGTGGAAACACCATATATTTT. It yields the protein CASSPGGRGNTIYF.

The count of this clone is one. The gene calls are TRBV27 and TRBJ1-6, with D hard to call. CDR3 length: 14 amino acids. Trimming pared 6 bases from V and 2 bases from J, leaving 8 bases between. Germline V CDR1 and CDR2: MNHEY, SMNVEV (reference sequence). The CDR3 reads CASREEAYNSPLHF. The DNA of the CDR3 is TGTGCCAGCAGGGAGGAGGCCTATAATTCACCCCTCCACTTT.

J is TRBJ2-3 and V is TRBV3-1 (or the pseudogene TRBV3-2); TRBD2 is a possible D gene (6 bases). The ends were cut back, 5 bases at V and 2 bases at J, with 17 bases in the middle. This CDR3 spans 16 amino acids. Germline values: CDR1 LGHDT, CDR2 YNNKEL (reference sequence). The CDR3 region has the DNA TGTGCCAGCAGCGTCGGGCGGGATCTTTCCACAGATACGCAGTATTTT. Its protein is CASSVGRDLSTDTQYF.

The rearrangement uses TRBV15 and TRBJ2-7, with D unclear. Looked up from germline, CDR1 is LNHNV and CDR2 is YYDKDF (reference sequence). V was cut by 0 bases and J by 4 bases, with 10 bases left in between. The CDR3 contains 14 residues. CDR3 in amino acids: CATSRDHARYEQYF. CDR3 nucleotides: TGTGCCACCAGCAGAGACCATGCCAGGTACGAGCAGTACTTC. The full variable domain, with the rest looked up from reference TRBV15 and TRBJ2-7, is DAMVIQNPRYQVTQFGKPVTLSCSQTLNHNVMYWYQQKSSQAPKLLFHYYDKDFNNEADTPDNFQSRRPNTSFCFLDIRSPGLGDTAMYLCATSRDHARYEQYFGPGTRLTVT.

The chain employs TRBV27 and TRBJ1-2; D is undetermined. Trimming shortened V by 3 bases and J by 0 bases, and 20 bases separated the two germline ends. Germline V lookup: CDR1 MNHEY, CDR2 SMNVEV (reference sequence). The length of the CDR3 is 18 residues. CDR3 coding DNA: TGTGCCAGCAGTTTTATGTGGGCGGGGTACGGAGCTAACTATGGCTACACCTTC. Translating it yields CASSFMWAGYGANYGYTF.

The chain couples TRBV7-3 to TRBJ1-6; TRBD1 might be the D (6 bases). The CDR3 is made up of 14 amino acids. Looked up from germline, CDR1 is SGHTA and CDR2 is FQGTGA. Trimming pared 0 bases from V and 10 bases from J, leaving 10 bases between. CDR3 amino acids: CASSLTQGLSPLHF. The CDR3 DNA sequence: TGTGCCAGCAGCTTAACCCAGGGGCTGTCACCCCTCCACTTT.

The CDR3 DNA reads as TGCGCCAGCAGCCAAGATCCGGTGGCTAACTATGGCTACACCTTC. Translation: CASSQDPVANYGYTF. The chain employs TRBV4-1 and TRBJ1-2; D is unresolved. Germline loops: CDR1 MGHRA, CDR2 YSYEKL. V lost 0 bases to trimming and J lost 0 bases, with 8 bases between them. The CDR3 covers 15 residues.

The gene calls are TRBV7-9 and TRBJ2-7; D is unresolved. Germline V lookup: CDR1 SEHNR, CDR2 FQNEAQ (reference sequence). The CDR3 contains 11 residues. V was shortened by 4 bases and J by 6 bases, with 7 bases between the two germline ends. The CDR3, as DNA: TGTGCCAGCAGCTATCTAGGCGAGCAGTACTTC. This sequence encodes CASSYLGEQYF.

The chain employs TRBV19 and TRBJ1-5; 9 positions agree with TRBD1. The J segment lost 4 bases and the V segment lost 4 bases, leaving 11 bases of the junction unmatched. Germline assignment: CDR1 LNHDA and CDR2 SQIVND (reference sequence). This CDR3 contains 17 residues. CDR3: CASSTISAGTGNQPQHF. CDR3 sequence (DNA): TGTGCCAGTAGTACAATTTCTGCTGGGACAGGGAATCAGCCCCAGCATTTT.

The chain employs TRBV28 and TRBJ2-3, with TRBD2 as a possible D gene (6 bases). This CDR3 is 15 amino acids long. The V gene's germline CDR1 is MDHEN and CDR2 SYDVKM. The V end was cut by 10 bases, the J end by 2 bases, with 19 bases between. The CDR3 DNA sequence: TGTGCCATAAGCATCAATAGCGGCCTCACAGATACGCAGTATTTT. This encodes CAISINSGLTDTQYF. Filled out from reference TRBV28 and TRBJ2-3, the complete variable domain reads DVKVTQSSRYLVKRTGEKVFLECVQDMDHENMFWYRQDPGLGLRLIYFSYDVKMKEKGDIPEGYSVSREKKERFSLILESASTNQTSMYLCAISINSGLTDTQYFGPGTRLTVL.

The chain employs TRBV28 and TRBJ1-1; D is possibly TRBD1 (5 bases). Germline V lookup: CDR1 MDHEN, CDR2 SYDVKM. CDR3 length: 16 amino acids. Trimming cost V 6 bases and J 1 base, with 18 bases left between them. The CDR3: CASSRARVLTNTEAFF. The CDR3, as DNA: TGTGCCAGCAGCAGGGCCAGGGTACTTACGAACACTGAAGCTTTCTTT. Together with reference TRBV28 and TRBJ1-1, the CDR3 gives the full variable domain: DVKVTQSSRYLVKRTGEKVFLECVQDMDHENMFWYRQDPGLGLRLIYFSYDVKMKEKGDIPEGYSVSREKKERFSLILESASTNQTSMYLCASSRARVLTNTEAFFGQGTRLTVV.